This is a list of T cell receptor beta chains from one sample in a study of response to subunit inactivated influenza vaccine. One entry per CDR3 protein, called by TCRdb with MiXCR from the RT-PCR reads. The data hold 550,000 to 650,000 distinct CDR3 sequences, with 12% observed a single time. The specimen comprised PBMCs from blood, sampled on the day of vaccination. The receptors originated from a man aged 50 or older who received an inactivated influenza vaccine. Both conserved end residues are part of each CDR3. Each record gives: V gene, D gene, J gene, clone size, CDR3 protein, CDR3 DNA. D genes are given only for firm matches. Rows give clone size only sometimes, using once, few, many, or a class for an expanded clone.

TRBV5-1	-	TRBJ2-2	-	CASSLGQGARERTGELFF	TGCGCCAGCAGCTTGGGGCAGGGGGCGCGGGAGCGGACCGGGGAGCTGTTTTTT
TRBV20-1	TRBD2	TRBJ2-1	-	CSARALAVNYNEQFF	TGCAGTGCTAGAGCCCTAGCGGTAAACTACAATGAGCAGTTCTTC
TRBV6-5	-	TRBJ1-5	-	CASSSADAGEPQHF	TGTGCCAGCAGTTCGGCAGACGCGGGCGAGCCCCAGCATTTT
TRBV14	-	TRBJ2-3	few	CASSQDSDTQYF	TGTGCCAGCAGCCAAGATAGTGATACGCAGTATTTT
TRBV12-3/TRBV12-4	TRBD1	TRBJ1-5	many	CASSFGTGGPGNQPQHF	TGTGCCAGCAGTTTTGGGACAGGGGGTCCGGGCAATCAGCCCCAGCATTTT
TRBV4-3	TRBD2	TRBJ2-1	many	CASSQALAGGPYNEQFF	TGCGCCAGCAGCCAAGCACTAGCGGGAGGCCCATACAATGAGCAGTTCTTC
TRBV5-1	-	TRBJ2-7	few	CASSLGTNSYEQYF	TGCGCCAGCAGCTTGGGGACTAACTCCTACGAGCAGTACTTC
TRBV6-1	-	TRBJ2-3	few	CASSRVKGLADTQYF	TGTGCCAGCAGTAGGGTTAAGGGACTCGCAGATACGCAGTATTTT
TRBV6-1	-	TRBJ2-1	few	CASNRDDYNEQFF	TGTGCCAGCAACCGGGACGACTACAATGAGCAGTTCTTC
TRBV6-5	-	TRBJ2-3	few	CASSYSGAGDRTDTQYF	TGTGCCAGCAGTTACTCGGGGGCGGGGGACCGCACAGATACGCAGTATTTT
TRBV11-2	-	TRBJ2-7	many	CASSVGHATYEQYF	TGTGCCAGCAGCGTCGGACACGCCACCTACGAGCAGTACTTC
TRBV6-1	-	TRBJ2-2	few	CASSALRGPGELFF	TGTGCCAGCAGCGCCTTGCGAGGGCCCGGGGAGCTGTTTTTT
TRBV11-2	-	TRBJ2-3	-	CASSLDLGDTQYF	TGTGCCAGCAGCTTAGATCTTGGGGATACGCAGTATTTT
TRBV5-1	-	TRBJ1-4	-	CASSSSQGNEKLFF	TGCGCCAGCAGCTCGTCGCAGGGTAATGAAAAACTGTTTTTT
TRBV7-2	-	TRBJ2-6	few	CASSLGFGSSGANVLTF	TGTGCCAGCAGCTTAGGGTTCGGGAGCTCTGGGGCCAACGTCCTGACTTTC
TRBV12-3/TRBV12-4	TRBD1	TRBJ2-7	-	CASRRGQEAYEQYF	TGTGCCAGCAGACGGGGACAGGAGGCCTACGAGCAGTACTTC
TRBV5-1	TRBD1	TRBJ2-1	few	CASSLSPQGISYNEQFF	TGCGCCAGCAGCTTGTCGCCACAGGGGATTTCCTACAATGAGCAGTTCTTC
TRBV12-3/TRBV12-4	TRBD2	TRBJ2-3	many	CASRVTSGFTDTQYF	TGTGCCAGCAGGGTAACTAGCGGGTTCACAGATACGCAGTATTTT
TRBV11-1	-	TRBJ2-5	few	CASSPWEAETQYF	TGTGCCAGCAGCCCCTGGGAGGCAGAGACCCAGTACTTC
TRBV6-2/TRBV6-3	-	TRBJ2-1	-	CASSYLDGGGSNEQFF	TGTGCCAGCAGTTACCTGGACGGTGGGGGCTCCAATGAGCAGTTCTTC
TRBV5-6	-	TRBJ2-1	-	CASSPVTGGIGTSADNEQFF	TGTGCCAGCAGCCCCGTGACAGGGGGCATCGGGACTAGCGCCGACAATGAGCAGTTCTTC
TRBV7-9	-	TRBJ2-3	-	CASSSFSDTQYF	TGTGCCAGCAGCTCGTTTTCAGATACGCAGTATTTT
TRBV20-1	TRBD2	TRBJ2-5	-	CSAHTSGGATQYF	TGCAGTGCTCACACTAGCGGGGGTGCGACCCAGTACTTC
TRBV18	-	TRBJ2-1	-	CASSPLNPGEEDEQFF	TGTGCCAGCTCACCACTAAATCCGGGTGAGGAGGATGAGCAGTTCTTC
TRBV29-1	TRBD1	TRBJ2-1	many	CSVSKGTGVRNEQFF	TGCAGCGTTTCGAAGGGCACAGGGGTTAGAAATGAGCAGTTCTTC
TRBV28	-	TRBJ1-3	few	CASRTNNGNTIYF	TGTGCCAGCAGGACCAACAATGGAAACACCATATATTTT
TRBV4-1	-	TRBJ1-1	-	CASSQGRAPYSNTEAFF	TGCGCCAGCAGCCAAGGCAGGGCGCCCTATTCGAACACTGAAGCTTTCTTT
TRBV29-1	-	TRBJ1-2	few	CSVEDHVAQYGYTF	TGCAGCGTTGAAGATCACGTTGCCCAATATGGCTACACCTTC
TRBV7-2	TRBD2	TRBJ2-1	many	CASSRAGGMGYEQFF	TGTGCCAGCAGCCGAGCGGGAGGTATGGGATATGAGCAGTTCTTC
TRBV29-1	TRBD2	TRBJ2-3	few	CSVEEGPSGGTDTQYF	TGCAGCGTTGAAGAGGGGCCTAGCGGGGGGACAGATACGCAGTATTTT
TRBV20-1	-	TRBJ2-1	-	CSARDYRAAYNEQFF	TGCAGTGCTAGAGATTACAGGGCTGCCTACAATGAGCAGTTCTTC
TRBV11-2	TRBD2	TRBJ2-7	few	CASSFGRAGYGYEQYF	TGTGCCAGCAGCTTCGGGAGGGCAGGGTACGGCTACGAGCAGTACTTC
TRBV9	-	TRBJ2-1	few	CASSVGDTHNEQFF	TGTGCCAGCAGCGTAGGGGACACCCACAATGAGCAGTTCTTC
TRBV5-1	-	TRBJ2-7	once	CASSPGQQSSYEQYF	TGCGCCAGCAGCCCCGGACAGCAGAGCTCCTACGAGCAGTACTTC
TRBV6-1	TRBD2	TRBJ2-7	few	CASYGRGRNYEQYF	TGTGCCAGCTATGGGAGGGGAAGGAACTACGAGCAGTACTTC